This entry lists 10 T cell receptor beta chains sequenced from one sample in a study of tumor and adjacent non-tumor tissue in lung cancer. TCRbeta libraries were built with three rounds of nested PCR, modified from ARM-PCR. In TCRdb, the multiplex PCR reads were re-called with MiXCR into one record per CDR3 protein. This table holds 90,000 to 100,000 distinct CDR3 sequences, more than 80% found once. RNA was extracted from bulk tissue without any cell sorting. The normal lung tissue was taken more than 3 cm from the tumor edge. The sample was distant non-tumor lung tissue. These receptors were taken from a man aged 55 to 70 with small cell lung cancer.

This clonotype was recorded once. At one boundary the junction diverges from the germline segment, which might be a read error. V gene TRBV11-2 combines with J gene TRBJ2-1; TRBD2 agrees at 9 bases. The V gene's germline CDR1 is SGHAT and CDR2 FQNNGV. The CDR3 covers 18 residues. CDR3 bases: TGTACCAGCAGCTTAGGAGTAGCGGGAGTCTACTACTACAATGAGCAGTTCTTT. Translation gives CTSSLGVAGVYYYNEQFF.

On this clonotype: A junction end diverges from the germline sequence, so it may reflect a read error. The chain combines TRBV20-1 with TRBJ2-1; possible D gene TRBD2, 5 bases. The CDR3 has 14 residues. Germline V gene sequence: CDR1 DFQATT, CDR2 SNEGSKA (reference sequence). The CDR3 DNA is TGCAGTACTAGAGAGGGTCCAAACGACAATGAGCAGTTCTTC. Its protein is CSTREGPNDNEQFF.

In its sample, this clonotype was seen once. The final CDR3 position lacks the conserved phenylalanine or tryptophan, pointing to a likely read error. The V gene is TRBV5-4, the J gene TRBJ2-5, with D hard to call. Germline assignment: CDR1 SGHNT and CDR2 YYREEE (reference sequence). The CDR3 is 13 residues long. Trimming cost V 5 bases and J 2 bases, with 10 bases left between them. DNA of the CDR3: TGTGCCAGCAGTAACGGAGAGCAAGAGACCCAGTACTTA. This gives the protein CASSNGEQETQYL.

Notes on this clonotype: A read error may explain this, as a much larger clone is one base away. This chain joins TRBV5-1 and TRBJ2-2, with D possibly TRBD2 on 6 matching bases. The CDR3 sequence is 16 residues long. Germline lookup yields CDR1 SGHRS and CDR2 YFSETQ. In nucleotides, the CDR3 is TGCGCCAGCAGCCGTGTCGCTGACCCGAACACCGGGGGGCTGTTTTTT. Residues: CASSRVADPNTGGLFF.

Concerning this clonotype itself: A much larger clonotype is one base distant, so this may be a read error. The CDR3 is CSASGQGRAFF. In DNA form, the CDR3 reads TGCAGTGCTTCGGGACAGGGCAGAGCTTTCTTT. The V and J genes are TRBV20-1 and TRBJ1-1, with 9 nucleotides matching TRBD1. Per germline, CDR1 DFQATT and CDR2 SNEGSKA (reference sequence). The V gene end was trimmed by 5 bases and the J gene end by 10 bases; junction bases not matched to a gene: 5. The CDR3 runs to 11 residues.

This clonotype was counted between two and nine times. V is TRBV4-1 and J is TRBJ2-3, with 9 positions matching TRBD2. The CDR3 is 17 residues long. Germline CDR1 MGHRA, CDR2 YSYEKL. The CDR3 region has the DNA TGCGCTAGCGGAATTAGCGGGGGCCTCGGAGGATTAGATACGCAGTATTTT. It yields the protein CASGISGGLGGLDTQYF.

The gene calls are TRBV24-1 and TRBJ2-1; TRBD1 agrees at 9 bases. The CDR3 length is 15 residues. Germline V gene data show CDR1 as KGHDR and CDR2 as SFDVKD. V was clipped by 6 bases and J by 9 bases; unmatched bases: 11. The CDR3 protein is CATSYHRGRDFEQFF. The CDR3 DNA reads TGTGCCACCAGTTATCACAGGGGGCGGGATTTTGAGCAGTTCTTC.

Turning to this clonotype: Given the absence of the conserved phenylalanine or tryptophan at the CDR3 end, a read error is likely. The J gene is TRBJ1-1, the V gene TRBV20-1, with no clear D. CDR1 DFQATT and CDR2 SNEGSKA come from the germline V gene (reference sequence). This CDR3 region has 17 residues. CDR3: CSARSGLGTLSNTKAFI. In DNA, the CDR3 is TGCAGTGCTAGAAGTGGGCTGGGCACTCTATCCAACACTAAAGCTTTCATT.

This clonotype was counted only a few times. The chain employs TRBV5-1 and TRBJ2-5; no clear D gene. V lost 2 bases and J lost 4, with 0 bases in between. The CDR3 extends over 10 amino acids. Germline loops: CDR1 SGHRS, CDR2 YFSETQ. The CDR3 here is CASSLETQYF. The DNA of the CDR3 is TGCGCCAGCAGCTTAGAGACCCAGTACTTC.

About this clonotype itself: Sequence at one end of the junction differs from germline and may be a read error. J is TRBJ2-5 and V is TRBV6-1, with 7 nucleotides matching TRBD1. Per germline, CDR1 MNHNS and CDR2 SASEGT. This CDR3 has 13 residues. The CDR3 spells CVSSEAGGETQYF. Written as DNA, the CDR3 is TGTGTCAGCAGTGAGGCAGGGGGAGAGACCCAGTACTTC.